This T cell receptor (beta chain) was documented in a study of identical twins (TCRdb year 2016). Notes on the research overall: The study deep-sequenced TCR alpha and beta repertoires from monozygotic twins, unrelated adults of various ages and cord blood to test whether fetal clonotypes persist. To rule out contamination, the twin experiments were replicated at different times with different library preparation protocols. Points the paper makes about the study in general: Invariant T cells such as MAIT and iNKT could partly confound zero-insertion analyses, although diverse VJ usage argued against such confounding for most clonotypes. In monozygotic twins, recombination models systematically underestimated out-of-frame TCR alpha sharing, but the models matched the sharing seen between unrelated individuals. Compared with coincidental sharing between unrelated individuals, out-of-frame TCR alpha sequences shared between twins showed an excess of sequences with low generation probability. In beta out-of-frame sequences, excess twin sharing was weaker, because having fewer shared sequences lowered the signal-to-noise ratio. Because the same donors could not be followed over many years, the conclusions depended on cross-sectional statistical analysis. Fewer insertions were carried by abundant cord blood beta clonotypes, a similar but weaker trend appeared in young adult naive repertoires, and no such trend appeared in memory repertoires.

Libraries came from 5' RACE. The reads were generated on an Illumina HiSeq 2000. A universal primer binding site was added through template switching, and the final cDNA carried a unique molecular identifier so that TCR cDNA molecules could be counted accurately. Specific primers in the conserved constant-segment region were used to synthesize first-strand cDNA for TCR alpha and beta chains. To control for contamination, every cDNA library was double barcoded, receiving both a SMART-Mk sample barcode and Illumina barcodes. TruSeq adapter sequences, together with Illumina sample barcodes, were added in two successive PCR steps. TCR alpha and beta cDNA libraries were sequenced on the Illumina HiSeq platform with custom primers. In the source study's methods: Raw reads were processed with MiGEC to extract unique molecular identifiers, and MiXCR was used to determine CDR3 positions. Recombination models were inferred per individual with the repgenHMM and IGoR tools using an EM algorithm. Shared clonotype analysis was performed with the tcR package in R, normalizing sharing by the product of cloneset sizes. To study raw recombination free of thymic and clonal selection effects, out-of-frame nonproductive sequences were analyzed. Clones were called with MiXCR by TCRdb after fastp trimmed the public reads at Q25, and only in-frame beta chains were retained. All rows with the same CDR3 protein become a single entry with the most common DNA and genes. Here the V and J calls rest on TCRdb's processing, not on the authors' analysis. Here the sample has 690,000 or so distinct CDR3 sequences; approximately 9% occur a single time. The biggest ten clones account for roughly 0.97% of the sample.

Only healthy Caucasian donors were included. The twin cohort consisted of three pairs of female monozygotic twins, all aged roughly 18 to 30 years. Peripheral blood mononuclear cells were used as the source from which RNA for TCR libraries was isolated. CDR1 is given as SGHDN and CDR2 as FVKESK, both from the germline V gene. Taken from cysteine to phenylalanine, the CDR3 has 16 residues. The read is trimmed to its CDR3 DNA, 48 bases read in frame from base 1. Trimming takes 2 bases from V and 0 bases from J, and the germline ends sit 8 bases apart. Comments on this clonotype: Its antigen is not yet known. No qualities accompany the bases; no much larger clone lies one base away.

The sample was also linked to a second study, of yellow fever vaccine responses in identical twins. Reported in the second study: According to the authors, in identical twins the way T cells responded to vaccination appeared partly convergent and partly personalized. Focusing on identical twins, the study followed the T cell clones that responded to the vaccine, and did so with precision.

Sequenced sample: PBMCs. This clonotype was sampled from a woman aged 18-35 years in good health. This chain is built from TRBV14 and TRBJ2-6; no D gene is confidently identified. The nucleotides read TGTGCCAGCAGCCAATGGGCCGGCTCTGGGGCCAACGTCCTGACTTTC. This gives the protein CASSQWAGSGANVLTF. The CDR3 plus the reference TRBV14 and TRBJ2-6 genes for the other parts give the full variable domain: EAGVTQFPSHSVIEKGQTVTLRCDPISGHDNLYWYRRVMGKEIKFLLHFVKESKQDESGMPNNRFLAERTGGTYSTLKVQPAELEDSGVYFCASSQWAGSGANVLTFGAGSRLTVL.